This record concerns one TCR beta chain sequence. This clone was picked up a small number of times. Its recognized antigen is unknown. Base qualities are not at hand, and no much larger clone is one base apart. The data derive from a study of OX40 agonist ivuxolimab in advanced cancers. Looking at the study overall: Ivuxolimab was a fully human IgG2 agonistic monoclonal antibody targeting the costimulatory receptor OX40 (CD134). Intravenous ivuxolimab was administered to patients every 2 weeks at six dose levels: 0.01, 0.1, 0.3, 1.5, 3 and 10 mg/kg. Among the roughly 52 dose-escalation patients, some 20 had hepatocellular carcinoma, approximately 15 melanoma, 9 renal cell carcinoma and 9 head and neck cancer. In the dose-escalation cohort, approximately 80% of patients were male, and the mean age was 60 years with a range of roughly 20 to 85. Patients were allowed to have had prior anti-PD-1, anti-PD-L1 or anti-CTLA-4 therapy, and around 40% of the dose-escalation patients had previously received checkpoint inhibitors. Partial responses occurred in three dose-escalation patients: two with cutaneous melanoma and one with hepatocellular carcinoma. The purpose of peripheral TCRbeta sequencing was to test whether ivuxolimab changed TCR sequence diversity and led to clonal T-cell expansion. The paper covers the monotherapy dose-escalation part of the phase I ivuxolimab trial, which included N of about 50 patients. Overall study results and their limits: Low levels of normalized T-cell clonal expansion were also seen in some patients who did not respond. After ivuxolimab, more expanded clones were found on average in CD8+ T cells than in CD4+ T cells. In the 0.1-3.0 mg/kg groups, partial responders were among the patients with the lowest normalized peripheral clonal expansion, particularly in CD8+ T cells. The antigen specificity of the peripheral T cells that underwent clonal expansion was not determined. At doses from 0.1 to 3.0 mg/kg, clonal expansion was seen in both CD4+ and CD8+ blood T cells between baseline and week 6.

Patients with autoimmune disease history or receiving systemic immunosuppression were excluded from the trial. In every dose cohort, peripheral blood was drawn for TCR sequencing at baseline, cycle 4 day 1, and cycle 7 day 1. Samples came from an open-label, multicenter, first-in-human phase I dose-escalation trial of ivuxolimab. The trial enrolled adults with locally advanced or metastatic head and neck squamous cell, hepatocellular, melanoma or renal cell carcinoma. Before TCR sequencing, CD4+ and CD8+ T cells were separately sorted from peripheral blood. To sequence the TCRbeta CDR3 region, genomic DNA was isolated from the sorted cells. The immunoSEQ Assay was used for sequencing of TCRbeta CDR3 regions. As stored in TCRdb, this immuneACCESS dataset retains in-frame rearrangements with V and J assigned. A fraction of the clones does not appear; measured against another copy, unresolved V genes explain less than half of the discrepancy, and the remainder lacks a known reason. This sample comprises 53,000 or so clones, more than 75% of them detected only once. Of the sample, less than 2.5% falls within the top ten clones.

There are 13 amino acids in the CDR3, from cysteine to phenylalanine inclusive. Just the 39-base CDR3 DNA is kept, in frame starting at base 1. Looking up the germline V gene yields CDR1 SGHTA and CDR2 FQGTGA. The V end loses 4 bases and the J end loses 7 bases, and a stretch of 11 bases separates them. The sample in question was CD4+ or CD8+ T cells sorted from blood, obtained in a trial of the OX40 agonist ivuxolimab. The clonotype was recovered from an adult with an advanced solid tumor such as melanoma, head and neck, liver or kidney cancer. In this chain, TRBV7-3 is recombined with TRBJ2-1; the D element could tentatively be TRBD1 or TRBD2, as 6 bases agree for each. The sequence in DNA is TGTGCCAGCAGCTCGCAGGGGAGGAATGAGCAGTTCTTC. This gives the protein CASSSQGRNEQFF.